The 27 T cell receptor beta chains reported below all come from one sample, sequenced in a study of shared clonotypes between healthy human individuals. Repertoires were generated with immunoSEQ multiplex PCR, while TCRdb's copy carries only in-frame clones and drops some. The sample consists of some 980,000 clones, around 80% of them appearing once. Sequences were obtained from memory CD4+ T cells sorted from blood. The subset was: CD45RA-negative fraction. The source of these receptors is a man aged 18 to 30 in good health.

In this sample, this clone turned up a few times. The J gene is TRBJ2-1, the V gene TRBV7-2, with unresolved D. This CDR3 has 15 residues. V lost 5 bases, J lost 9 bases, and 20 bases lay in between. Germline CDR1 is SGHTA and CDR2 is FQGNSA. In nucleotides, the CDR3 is TGTGCCAGCAGCGGACGGGCCACCCGAACAGCTGAGCAGTTCTTC. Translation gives CASSGRATRTAEQFF. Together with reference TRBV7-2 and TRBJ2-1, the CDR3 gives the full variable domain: GAGVSQSPSNKVTEKGKDVELRCDPISGHTALYWYRQSLGQGLEFLIYFQGNSAPDKSGLPSDRFSAERTGGSVSTLTIQRTQQEDSAVYLCASSGRATRTAEQFFGPGTRLTVL.

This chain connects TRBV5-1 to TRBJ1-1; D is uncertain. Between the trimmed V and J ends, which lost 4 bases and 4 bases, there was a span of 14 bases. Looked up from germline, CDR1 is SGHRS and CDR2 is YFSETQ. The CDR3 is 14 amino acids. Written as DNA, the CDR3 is TGCGCCAGCAGCGCGGCAGGACCGGGCACTGAAGCTTTCTTT. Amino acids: CASSAAGPGTEAFF.

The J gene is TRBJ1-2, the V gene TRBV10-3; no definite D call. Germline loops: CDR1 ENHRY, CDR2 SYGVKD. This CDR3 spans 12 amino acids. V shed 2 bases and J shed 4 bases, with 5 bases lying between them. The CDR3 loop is CAISEGLYGYTF. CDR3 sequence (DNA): TGTGCCATCAGTGAGGGGCTCTATGGCTACACCTTC.

CDR3 amino acids: CASSSGRGLGTEAFF. CDR3 nucleotides: TGTGCCAGCAGTTCAGGCAGGGGGCTGGGCACTGAAGCTTTCTTT. The V gene is TRBV6-5, the J gene TRBJ1-1, with TRBD1 identical over 8 bases. The CDR3 contains 15 residues. V shed 4 bases and J 4 bases; nucleotides not matched to a gene: 8. The germline V gene encodes CDR1 MNHEY and CDR2 SVGAGI.

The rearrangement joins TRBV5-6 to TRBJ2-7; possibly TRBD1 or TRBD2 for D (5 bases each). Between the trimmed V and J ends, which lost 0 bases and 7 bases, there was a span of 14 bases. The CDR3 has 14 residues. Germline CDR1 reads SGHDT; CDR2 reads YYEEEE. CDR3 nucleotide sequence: TGTGCCAGCAGCTTGGGGGCAGGGACCTGGGAGCAGTACTTC. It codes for CASSLGAGTWEQYF.

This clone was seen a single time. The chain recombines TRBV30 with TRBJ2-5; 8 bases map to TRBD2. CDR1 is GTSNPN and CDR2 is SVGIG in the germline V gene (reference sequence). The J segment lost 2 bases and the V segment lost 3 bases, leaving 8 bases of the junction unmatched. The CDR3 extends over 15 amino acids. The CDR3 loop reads CAWRISGKWQETQYF. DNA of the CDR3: TGTGCCTGGAGGATTAGCGGGAAGTGGCAAGAGACCCAGTACTTC.

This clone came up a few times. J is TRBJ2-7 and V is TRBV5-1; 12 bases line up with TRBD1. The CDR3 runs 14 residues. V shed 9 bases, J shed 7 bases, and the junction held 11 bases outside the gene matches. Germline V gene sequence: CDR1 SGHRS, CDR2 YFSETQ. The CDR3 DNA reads TGCGCCACCCAGCCCGGGACAGGGGGCGGGGAGCAGTACTTC. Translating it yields CATQPGTGGGEQYF.

CDR3 DNA: TGTGCCAGCAGCTTAGGGACAGGATATGGGGATGAGCAGTTCTTC. Translated: CASSLGTGYGDEQFF. V and J are TRBV7-2 and TRBJ2-1, with TRBD1 matching 7 bases. Germline V lookup: CDR1 SGHTA, CDR2 FQGNSA. V dropped 1 base and J dropped 8; count of bases not matched to a gene: 8. CDR3 size: 15 residues.

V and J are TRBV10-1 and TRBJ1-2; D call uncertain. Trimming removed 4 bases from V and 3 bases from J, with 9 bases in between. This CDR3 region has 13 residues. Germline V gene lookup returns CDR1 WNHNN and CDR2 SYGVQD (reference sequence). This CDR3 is CASSGAQDYGYTF. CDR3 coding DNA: TGCGCCAGCAGTGGGGCCCAGGACTATGGCTACACCTTC.

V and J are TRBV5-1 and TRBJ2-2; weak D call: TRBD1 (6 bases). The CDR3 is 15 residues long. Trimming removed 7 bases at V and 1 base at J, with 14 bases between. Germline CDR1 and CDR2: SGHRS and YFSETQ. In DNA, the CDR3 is TGCGCCAGCGCCAGGGGACGGGAGAACACCGGGGAGCTGTTTTTT. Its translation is CASARGRENTGELFF. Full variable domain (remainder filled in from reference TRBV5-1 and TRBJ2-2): KAGVTQTPRYLIKTRGQQVTLSCSPISGHRSVSWYQQTPGQGLQFLFEYFSETQRNKGNFPGRFSGRQFSNSRSEMNVSTLELGDSALYLCASARGRENTGELFFGEGSRLTVL.

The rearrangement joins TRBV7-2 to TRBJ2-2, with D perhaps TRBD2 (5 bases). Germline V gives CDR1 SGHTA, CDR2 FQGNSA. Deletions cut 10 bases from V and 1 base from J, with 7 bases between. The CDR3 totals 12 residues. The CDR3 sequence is CANGGNTGELFF. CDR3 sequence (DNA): TGTGCCAACGGAGGGAACACCGGGGAGCTGTTTTTT.

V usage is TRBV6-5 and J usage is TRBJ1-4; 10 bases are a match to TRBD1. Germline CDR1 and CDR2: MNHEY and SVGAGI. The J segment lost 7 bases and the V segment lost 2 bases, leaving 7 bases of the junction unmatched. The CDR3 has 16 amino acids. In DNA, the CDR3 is TGTGCCAGCAGTTACGCGGTGGGACAGGGGCTTGAAAAACTGTTTTTT. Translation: CASSYAVGQGLEKLFF.

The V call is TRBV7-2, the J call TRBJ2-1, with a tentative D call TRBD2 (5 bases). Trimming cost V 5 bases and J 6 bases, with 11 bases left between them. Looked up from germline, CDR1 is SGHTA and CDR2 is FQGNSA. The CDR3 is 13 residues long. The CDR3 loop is CASSLVRGNEQFF. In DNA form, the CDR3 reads TGTGCCAGCAGCCTCGTTCGGGGCAATGAGCAGTTCTTC.

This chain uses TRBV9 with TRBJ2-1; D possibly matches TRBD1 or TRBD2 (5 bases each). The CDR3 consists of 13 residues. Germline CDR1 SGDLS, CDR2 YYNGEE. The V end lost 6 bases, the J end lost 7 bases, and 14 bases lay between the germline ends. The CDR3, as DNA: TGTGCCAGCACGGGCCAGAGGGGAAATGAGCAGTTCTTC. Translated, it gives CASTGQRGNEQFF.

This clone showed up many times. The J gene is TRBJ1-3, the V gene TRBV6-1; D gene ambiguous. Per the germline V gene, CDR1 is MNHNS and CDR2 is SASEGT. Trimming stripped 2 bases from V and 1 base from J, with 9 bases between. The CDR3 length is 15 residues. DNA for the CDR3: TGTGCCAGCAGTGAACTCCAGATTTCTGGAAACACCATATATTTT. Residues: CASSELQISGNTIYF.

The DNA for the CDR3 is TGTGCCAGCAGCCCCCTCGCCCGGGGGGGTTGGAATGAGCAGTTCTTC. Its translation is CASSPLARGGWNEQFF. The rearrangement uses TRBV7-2 and TRBJ2-1, with TRBD2 matching 8 bases. Trimming at V came to 5 bases and at J to 7 bases, leaving 13 bases not matched to a gene. The CDR3 has 16 residues. From germline, CDR1 is SGHTA and CDR2 FQGNSA.

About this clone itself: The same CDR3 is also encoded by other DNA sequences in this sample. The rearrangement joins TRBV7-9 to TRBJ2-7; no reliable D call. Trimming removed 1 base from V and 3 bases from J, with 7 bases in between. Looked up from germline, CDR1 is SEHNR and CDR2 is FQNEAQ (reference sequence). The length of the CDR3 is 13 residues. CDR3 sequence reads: CASSLGAGYEQYF. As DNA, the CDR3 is TGTGCCAGCAGCTTAGGAGCTGGCTACGAGCAGTACTTC.

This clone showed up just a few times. CDR3 in amino acids: CAWSYDENTEAFF. The CDR3 DNA follows: TGTGCCTGGAGTTATGACGAGAACACTGAAGCTTTCTTT. The chain combines TRBV30 with TRBJ1-1; D remains unclear. The V and J ends lost 2 bases and 1 base respectively, with 8 bases between them. Germline V lookup: CDR1 GTSNPN, CDR2 SVGIG (reference sequence). The CDR3 is 13 amino acids.

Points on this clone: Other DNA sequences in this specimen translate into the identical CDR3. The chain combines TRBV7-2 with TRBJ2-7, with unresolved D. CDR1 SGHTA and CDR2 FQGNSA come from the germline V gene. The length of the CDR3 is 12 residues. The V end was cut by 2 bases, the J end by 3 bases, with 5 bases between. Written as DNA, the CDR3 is TGTGCCAGCAGCTTAAGCGTCTACGAGCAGTACTTC. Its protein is CASSLSVYEQYF.

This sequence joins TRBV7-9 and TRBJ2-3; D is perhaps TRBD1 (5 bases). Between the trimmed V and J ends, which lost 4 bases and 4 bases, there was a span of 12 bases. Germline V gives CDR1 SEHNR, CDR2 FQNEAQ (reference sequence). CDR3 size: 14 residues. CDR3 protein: CASSYADKSDTQYF. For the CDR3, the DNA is TGTGCCAGCAGCTACGCGGACAAATCAGATACGCAGTATTTT.

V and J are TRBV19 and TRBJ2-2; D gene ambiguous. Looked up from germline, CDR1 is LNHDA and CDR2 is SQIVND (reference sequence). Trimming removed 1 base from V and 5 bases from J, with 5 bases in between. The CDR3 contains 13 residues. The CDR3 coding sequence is TGTGCCAGTAGTATAGGGGTTACCGGGGAGCTGTTTTTT. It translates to CASSIGVTGELFF.

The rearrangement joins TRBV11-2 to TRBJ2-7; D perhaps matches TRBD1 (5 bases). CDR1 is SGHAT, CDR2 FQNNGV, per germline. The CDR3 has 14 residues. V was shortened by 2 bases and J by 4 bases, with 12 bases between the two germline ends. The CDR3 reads CASSLSWGVYEQYF. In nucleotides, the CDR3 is TGTGCCAGCAGCTTAAGTTGGGGCGTATACGAGCAGTACTTC. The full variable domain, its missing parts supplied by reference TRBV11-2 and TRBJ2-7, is EAGVAQSPRYKIIEKRQSVAFWCNPISGHATLYWYQQILGQGPKLLIQFQNNGVVDDSQLPKDRFSAERLKGVDSTLKIQPAKLEDSAVYLCASSLSWGVYEQYFGPGTRLTVT.

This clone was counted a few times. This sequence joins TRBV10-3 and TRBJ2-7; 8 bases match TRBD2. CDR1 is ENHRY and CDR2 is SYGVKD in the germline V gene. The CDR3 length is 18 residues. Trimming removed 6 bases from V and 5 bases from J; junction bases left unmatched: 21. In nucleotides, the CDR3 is TGTGCCATCAGAGTAGGACCAATTGGGGGGGGTAGCGGGAACGAGCAGTACTTC. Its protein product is CAIRVGPIGGGSGNEQYF.

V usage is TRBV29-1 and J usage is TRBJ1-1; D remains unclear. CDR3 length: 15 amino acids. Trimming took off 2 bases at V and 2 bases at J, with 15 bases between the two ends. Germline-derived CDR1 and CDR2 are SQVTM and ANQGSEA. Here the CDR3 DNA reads TGCAGCGTTGAACAACTGGACTTTAGTAACACTGAAGCTTTCTTT. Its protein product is CSVEQLDFSNTEAFF.

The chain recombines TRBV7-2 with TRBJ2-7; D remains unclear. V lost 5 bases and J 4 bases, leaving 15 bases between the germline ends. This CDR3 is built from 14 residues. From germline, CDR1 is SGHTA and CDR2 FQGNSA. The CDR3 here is CASSLPGRIYEQYF. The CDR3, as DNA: TGTGCCAGCAGCCTCCCCGGACGGATATACGAGCAGTACTTC.

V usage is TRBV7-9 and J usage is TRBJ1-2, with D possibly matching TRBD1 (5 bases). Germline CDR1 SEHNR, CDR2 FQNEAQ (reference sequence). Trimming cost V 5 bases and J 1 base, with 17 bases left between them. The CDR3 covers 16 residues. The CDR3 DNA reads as TGTGCCAGCAGCCCATTAATGAAGGGGCTTAACTATGGCTACACCTTC. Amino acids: CASSPLMKGLNYGYTF.

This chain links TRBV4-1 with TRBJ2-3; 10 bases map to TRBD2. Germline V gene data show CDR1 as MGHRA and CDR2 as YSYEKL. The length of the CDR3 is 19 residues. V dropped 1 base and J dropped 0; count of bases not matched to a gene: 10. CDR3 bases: TGCGCCAGCAGCCAAGTTCGGATTAGCGGGAGGTCTAGCACAGATACGCAGTATTTT. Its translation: CASSQVRISGRSSTDTQYF.